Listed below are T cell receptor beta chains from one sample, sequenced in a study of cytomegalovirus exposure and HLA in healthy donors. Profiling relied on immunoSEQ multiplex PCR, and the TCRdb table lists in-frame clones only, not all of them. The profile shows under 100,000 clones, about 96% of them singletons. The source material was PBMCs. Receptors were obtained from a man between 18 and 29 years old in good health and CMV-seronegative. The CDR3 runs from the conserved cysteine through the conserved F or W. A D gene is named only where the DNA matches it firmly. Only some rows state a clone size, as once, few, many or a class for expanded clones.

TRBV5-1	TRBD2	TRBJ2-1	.	TGCGCCAGCAGCTCCGAAATACTAGCGGGAGGATACAATGAGCAGTTCTTC	CASSSEILAGGYNEQFF
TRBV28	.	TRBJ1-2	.	TGTGCCAGCAGTTTATCGGGGATGGACGGGGTTCAGGGGTATGGCTACACCTTC	CASSLSGMDGVQGYGYTF
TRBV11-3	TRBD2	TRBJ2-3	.	TGTGCCAGCAGCTTAGATGGGGGGGACACAGATACGCAGTATTTT	CASSLDGGDTDTQYF
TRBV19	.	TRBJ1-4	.	TGTGCCAGTAGTACGGGGGTCCGGACTAATGAAAAACTGTTTTTT	CASSTGVRTNEKLFF
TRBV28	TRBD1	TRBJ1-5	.	TGTGCCAGCAGTTACCGGACAGGGGACGGCCGAGGACAGCCCCAGCATTTT	CASSYRTGDGRGQPQHF
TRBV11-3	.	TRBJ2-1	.	TGTGCCAGCAGCTTTGTCACTGTAACAGGGGGAGGGTGGAATGAGCAGTTCTTC	CASSFVTVTGGGWNEQFF
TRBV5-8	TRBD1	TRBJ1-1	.	TGTGCCAGCAGCCCAACGCAGGGGGCGCGTACGGGTTGGGCTTTCTTT	CASSPTQGARTGWAFF
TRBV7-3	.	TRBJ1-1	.	TGTGCCAGCAGCCCCCGAGGGGGTTACACTGAAGCTTTCTTT	CASSPRGGYTEAFF
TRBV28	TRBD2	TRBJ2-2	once	TGTGCCAGCAGTTTAACGGGGGGGAACGGGGAGCTGTTTTTT	CASSLTGGNGELFF
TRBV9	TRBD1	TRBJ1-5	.	TGTGCCAGCAGCGTAGGGGGACAGTTAAATCAGCCCCAGCATTTT	CASSVGGQLNQPQHF
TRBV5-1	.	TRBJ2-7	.	TGCGCCAGCAGCTTTCCGGAGGGACAGATTAGCTCCTACGAGCAGTACTTC	CASSFPEGQISSYEQYF
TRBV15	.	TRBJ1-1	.	TGTGCCACCAGCTTGAGGAACACTGAAGCTTTCTTT	CATSLRNTEAFF
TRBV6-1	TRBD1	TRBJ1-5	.	TGTGCCAGCAGCCCACAGGGGGCAAATCAGCCCCAGCATTTT	CASSPQGANQPQHF
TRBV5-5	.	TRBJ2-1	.	TGTGCCAGCAGCCCCGGGTGGGACAATGAGCAGTTCTTC	CASSPGWDNEQFF
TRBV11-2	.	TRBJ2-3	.	TGTGCCAGCAGCTTAGACCTCACAGATACGCAGTATTTT	CASSLDLTDTQYF
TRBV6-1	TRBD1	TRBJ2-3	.	TGTGCCAGCCGACAGGGGGCAATTGGGACAGATACGCAGTATTTT	CASRQGAIGTDTQYF
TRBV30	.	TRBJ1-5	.	TGTGCCTGGAGGGCTAAGGAGAAGGTTCGTCAGCCCCAGCATTTT	CAWRAKEKVRQPQHF
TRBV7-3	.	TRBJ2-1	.	TGTGCCAGCAGCCTACTAAACAATGAGCAGTTCTTC	CASSLLNNEQFF
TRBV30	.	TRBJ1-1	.	TGTGCCTGGAGCCGAGTCCTGAACACTGAAGCTTTCTTT	CAWSRVLNTEAFF
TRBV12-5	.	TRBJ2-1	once	TGTGCTAGTGGATACTACAATGAGCAGTTCTTC	CASGYYNEQFF
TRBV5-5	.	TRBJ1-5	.	TGTGCCAGCAGCTTGGGTGACAACAATCAGCCCCAGCATTTT	CASSLGDNNQPQHF
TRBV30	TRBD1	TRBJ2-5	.	TGTGCCTGGAGCGCGGGACAGGTTTTTGGAGAGACCCAGTACTTC	CAWSAGQVFGETQYF
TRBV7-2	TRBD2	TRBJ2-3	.	TGTGCCAGCAGCCTCGGACTAGCTGTAGATACGCAGTATTTT	CASSLGLAVDTQYF
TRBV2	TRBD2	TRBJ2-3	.	TGTGCCAGCAGCGAGGGACTAGCGGGGAGCACAGATACGCAGTATTTT	CASSEGLAGSTDTQYF
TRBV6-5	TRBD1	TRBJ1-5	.	TGTGCCAGCAGAGACAGGGGGCTGGAGCAGCCCCAGCATTTT	CASRDRGLEQPQHF
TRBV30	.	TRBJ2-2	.	TGTGCCTGGAGTCCCTGGACAGAGAACACCGGGGAGCTGTTTTTT	CAWSPWTENTGELFF
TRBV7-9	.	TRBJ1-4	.	TGTGCCAGCCGATTCGGCGGGAATGAAAAACTGTTTTTT	CASRFGGNEKLFF
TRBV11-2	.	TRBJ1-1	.	TGTGCCAGCAGCCCCTCGCGAGGTACTGAAGCTTTCTTT	CASSPSRGTEAFF
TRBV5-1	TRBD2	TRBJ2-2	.	TGCGCCAGCAGCCCCGGGACTAGCGGGGGTTTAGAGGAGCTGTTTTTT	CASSPGTSGGLEELFF
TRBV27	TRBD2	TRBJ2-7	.	TGTGCCAGCAGTTTATCGAACCTAGCGGTGGGTCGCGAGCAGTACTTC	CASSLSNLAVGREQYF
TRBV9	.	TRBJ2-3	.	TGTGCCAGCAGCGTGAGGCCCGGCACAGATACGCAGTATTTT	CASSVRPGTDTQYF
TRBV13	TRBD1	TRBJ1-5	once	TGTGCCAGCAGCAACGACAGGGATGAGCCCCAGCATTTT	CASSNDRDEPQHF
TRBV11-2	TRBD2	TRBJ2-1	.	TGTGCCAGCAGTCGAGGGAGGGATGAGCAGTTCTTC	CASSRGRDEQFF
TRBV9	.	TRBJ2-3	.	TGTGCCAGCAGCCCTCGCGACAGGGAGGCAGATACGCAGTATTTT	CASSPRDREADTQYF
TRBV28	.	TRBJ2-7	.	TGTGCCAGCAGCCTCAACAAGATAGACAGGAAGATCTATAGCTACGAGCAGTACTTC	CASSLNKIDRKIYSYEQYF
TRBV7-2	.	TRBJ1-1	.	TGTGCCAGCAGCTCACAGGGCAGGTTGATGAACACTGAAGCTTTCTTT	CASSSQGRLMNTEAFF
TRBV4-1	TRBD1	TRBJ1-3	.	TGCGCCAGCAGGAACCCGGGACAGGACCCCCGCACCATATATTTT	CASRNPGQDPRTIYF
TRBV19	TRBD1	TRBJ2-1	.	TGTGCCAGTAGTACCCGGGACAGGGGGCTAATGAATGAGCAGTTCTTC	CASSTRDRGLMNEQFF
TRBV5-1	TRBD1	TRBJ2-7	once	TGCGCCAGCAAAGGGGGACAGGGATTCGACGAGCAGTACTTC	CASKGGQGFDEQYF
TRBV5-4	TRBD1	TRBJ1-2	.	TGTGCCAGCAGCGTCCGGGACAGAGCTAGCTATGGCTACACCTTC	CASSVRDRASYGYTF
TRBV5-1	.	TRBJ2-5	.	TGCGCCAGCAGCTTGGCCGCGGGGAGTGGCCAGTACTTC	CASSLAAGSGQYF
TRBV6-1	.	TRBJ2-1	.	TGTGCCAGCAGTCCCCTGCGGGACAATGAGCAGTTCTTC	CASSPLRDNEQFF
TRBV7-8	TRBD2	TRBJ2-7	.	TGTGCCAGCAGCTTATCCCGGGGACTAGCGGGGCCATCTCGCGAGCAGTACTTC	CASSLSRGLAGPSREQYF
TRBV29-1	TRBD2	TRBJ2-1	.	TGCAGCGTTCCCAGGGTAGCGGGAGCCTACAATGAGCAGTTCTTC	CSVPRVAGAYNEQFF
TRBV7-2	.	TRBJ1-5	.	TGTGCCAGCAGCTTGGACACTCTCCAGCCCCAGCATTTT	CASSLDTLQPQHF
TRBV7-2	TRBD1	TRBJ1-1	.	TGTGCCAGCAGCTTAGGGGACAGAGCTTTTTTGAACACTGAAGCTTTCTTT	CASSLGDRAFLNTEAFF
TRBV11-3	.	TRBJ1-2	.	TGTGCCAGCAGCTCTCCGCGGGACGAATTCTATGGCTACACCTTC	CASSSPRDEFYGYTF
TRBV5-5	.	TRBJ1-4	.	TGTGCCAGCAGGACCTCCAGGGGTACCGGGGAAGGAAAACTGTTTTTT	CASRTSRGTGEGKLFF
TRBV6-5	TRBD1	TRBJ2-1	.	TGTGCCAGCAGTCTTCAGGGGGCCTACAATGAGCAGTTCTTC	CASSLQGAYNEQFF
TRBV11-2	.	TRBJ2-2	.	TGTGCCAGCAGCTCGCACATGACTAACACCGGGGAGCTGTTTTTT	CASSSHMTNTGELFF
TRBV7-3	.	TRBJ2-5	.	TGTGCCAGCAGCTTATTTCCCGCGGCGGAGACCCAGTACTTC	CASSLFPAAETQYF
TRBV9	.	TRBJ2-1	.	TGTGCCAGCGGAATTCCCTCGGGGGTGGTATCCGGCAATGAGCAGTTCTTC	CASGIPSGVVSGNEQFF
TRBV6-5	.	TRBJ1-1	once	TGTGCCAGCAGGACCGGGGGAGGGTTCAGTGAAGCTTTCTTT	CASRTGGGFSEAFF
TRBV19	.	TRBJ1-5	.	TGTGCCAGTAGTATAAGGGAGAATCAGCCCCAGCATTTT	CASSIRENQPQHF